These T cell receptor beta chains were read from a single sample in a study of blood T cells in healthy people across ages. TCRdb reprocessed the 5' RACE reads with MiXCR, giving one entry per CDR3 protein. Here the sample spans hundreds of thousands of distinct CDR3 sequences, 45% to 50% being singletons. Input material: blood. These TCRs come from a woman aged 60-75 years in good health. CDR3s include the opening cysteine and the closing phenylalanine or tryptophan. A D gene is named only where the DNA matches it firmly. Not all rows give a size; the values are once, few, many and, for expanded clones, a class.

j_gene: TRBJ2-7; abundance: .; d_gene: .; v_gene: TRBV5-6; CDR3nt: TGTGCCAGCAGCTTAGAGAGTTATGTCTACAATGAGCAGTACTTC; CDR3aa: CASSLESYVYNEQYF
j_gene: TRBJ1-1; abundance: .; d_gene: TRBD1; v_gene: TRBV4-3; CDR3nt: TGCGCCAGCAGCCGAATATGGGGCGGCAGGGGGCAAACTGAAGCTTTCTTT; CDR3aa: CASSRIWGGRGQTEAFF
j_gene: TRBJ1-2; abundance: .; d_gene: .; v_gene: TRBV21-1; CDR3nt: TGTGCCAGCAGCAAAGCCGTCAGGTTGAATGGCTACACCTTC; CDR3aa: CASSKAVRLNGYTF
j_gene: TRBJ2-3; abundance: .; d_gene: TRBD2; v_gene: TRBV20-1; CDR3nt: TGCAGGGTCAAGTCCGGGACTAGCGGCACAGATACGCAGTATTTT; CDR3aa: CRVKSGTSGTDTQYF
j_gene: TRBJ2-1; abundance: many; d_gene: .; v_gene: TRBV20-1; CDR3nt: TGCAGTGCTATAGCGGTTAACAATGAGCAGTTCTTC; CDR3aa: CSAIAVNNEQFF
j_gene: TRBJ2-1; abundance: many; d_gene: .; v_gene: TRBV29-1; CDR3nt: TGCAGCGTTCGACCAGGGTTGGAGTCCTACAATGAGCAGTTCTTC; CDR3aa: CSVRPGLESYNEQFF
j_gene: TRBJ2-7; abundance: few; d_gene: .; v_gene: TRBV6-4; CDR3nt: TGTGCCAGCAGTGATGGGGAGGAGGGCTACAATGAGCAGTACTTC; CDR3aa: CASSDGEEGYNEQYF
j_gene: TRBJ2-2; abundance: .; d_gene: .; v_gene: TRBV5-1; CDR3nt: TGCGCCAGCAGCTTGGGCTCGTATAACACCGGGGAGCTGTTTTTT; CDR3aa: CASSLGSYNTGELFF
j_gene: TRBJ1-1; abundance: .; d_gene: .; v_gene: TRBV18; CDR3nt: TGTGCCAGCTCACCCCTATCAGGGGCGGACACTGAAGCTTTCTTT; CDR3aa: CASSPLSGADTEAFF
j_gene: TRBJ2-5; abundance: few; d_gene: .; v_gene: TRBV4-3; CDR3nt: TGCGCCAGCAGCCAAGATAGGGTCCGTGAGACCCAGTACTTC; CDR3aa: CASSQDRVRETQYF
j_gene: TRBJ2-5; abundance: .; d_gene: .; v_gene: TRBV29-1; CDR3nt: TGCAGCTCCCCTTCCGGAGAGACCCAGTACTTC; CDR3aa: CSSPSGETQYF
j_gene: TRBJ2-5; abundance: .; d_gene: .; v_gene: TRBV5-1; CDR3nt: TGCGCCAGCAGCTTTTCGGGACTTGGGATGTACTTC; CDR3aa: CASSFSGLGMYF
j_gene: TRBJ2-7; abundance: .; d_gene: .; v_gene: TRBV20-1; CDR3nt: TGCAGTGCTGCAACGCCCAAAACCTACGAGCAGTACTTC; CDR3aa: CSAATPKTYEQYF
j_gene: TRBJ2-7; abundance: once; d_gene: .; v_gene: TRBV4-1; CDR3nt: TGCGCCAGCAGCCAAGGGTACGGGCCGAGCTCCTACAATGAGCAGTACTTC; CDR3aa: CASSQGYGPSSYNEQYF
j_gene: TRBJ2-1; abundance: few; d_gene: .; v_gene: TRBV10-3; CDR3nt: TGTGCCTCCGAAGGGGGTTGGTCCTACAATGAGCAGTTCTTC; CDR3aa: CASEGGWSYNEQFF
j_gene: TRBJ2-1; abundance: .; d_gene: TRBD1; v_gene: TRBV24-1; CDR3nt: TGTGCCACGGGACAGGGGTACAATGAGCAGTTCTTC; CDR3aa: CATGQGYNEQFF
j_gene: TRBJ2-1; abundance: .; d_gene: .; v_gene: TRBV29-1; CDR3nt: TGCAGCTCAAAAGGGGCGGAAGAGACCCAGTTCTTC; CDR3aa: CSSKGAEETQFF
j_gene: TRBJ2-5; abundance: .; d_gene: TRBD1; v_gene: TRBV28; CDR3nt: TGTGCCAGCAGTCAACCCGACAGGGACGGTGAGACCCAGTACTTC; CDR3aa: CASSQPDRDGETQYF
j_gene: TRBJ1-1; abundance: .; d_gene: .; v_gene: TRBV29-1; CDR3nt: TGCAGCGTTGAGTACAGGGTGGACACTGAAGCTTTCTTT; CDR3aa: CSVEYRVDTEAFF
j_gene: TRBJ2-1; abundance: .; d_gene: TRBD1; v_gene: TRBV20-1; CDR3nt: TGCAGTGCTAGAGCCGCAGGGGGAGAGGGGTTTGGTGAGCAGTTCTTC; CDR3aa: CSARAAGGEGFGEQFF
j_gene: TRBJ2-1; abundance: .; d_gene: TRBD2; v_gene: TRBV6-5; CDR3nt: TGTGCCAGCAGTTACTTGTCTAGCGGGAGGAGTAGATCCTACAATGAGCAGTTCTTC; CDR3aa: CASSYLSSGRSRSYNEQFF
j_gene: TRBJ1-2; abundance: once; d_gene: TRBD1; v_gene: TRBV28; CDR3nt: TGTGCCAGCAGGCCGGGACAGGGGGCGCTTGGCTACACCTTC; CDR3aa: CASRPGQGALGYTF
j_gene: TRBJ2-3; abundance: few; d_gene: TRBD2; v_gene: TRBV25-1; CDR3nt: TGTGCCAGCTCTCCCTCCTTTCCTAGCGGGAGGGTTAGCACAGATACGCAGTATTTT; CDR3aa: CASSPSFPSGRVSTDTQYF
j_gene: TRBJ2-5; abundance: .; d_gene: .; v_gene: TRBV2; CDR3nt: TGTGCCAACACGGGATCCCAAGAGACCCAGTACTTC; CDR3aa: CANTGSQETQYF
j_gene: TRBJ1-2; abundance: few; d_gene: .; v_gene: TRBV15; CDR3nt: TGTGCCACCAGCAGAGAAGGACCGCTTAACTATGGCTACACCTTC; CDR3aa: CATSREGPLNYGYTF
j_gene: TRBJ1-1; abundance: .; d_gene: .; v_gene: TRBV7-9; CDR3nt: TGTGCCAGCAGGGAGACAGGGAACACTGAAGCTTTCTTT; CDR3aa: CASRETGNTEAFF
j_gene: TRBJ2-5; abundance: few; d_gene: TRBD1; v_gene: TRBV28; CDR3nt: TGTGCCAGCAGCTCAGGGGGCAGCGAGACCCAGTACTTC; CDR3aa: CASSSGGSETQYF
j_gene: TRBJ2-2; abundance: .; d_gene: .; v_gene: TRBV18; CDR3nt: TGTGCCAGCTCACCCTCGACAGGGAACACCGGGGAGCTGTTTTTT; CDR3aa: CASSPSTGNTGELFF
j_gene: TRBJ2-7; abundance: .; d_gene: .; v_gene: TRBV20-1; CDR3nt: TGCAGTGCTAGGGCTACCTACGAGCAGTACTTC; CDR3aa: CSARATYEQYF
j_gene: TRBJ1-6; abundance: .; d_gene: TRBD1; v_gene: TRBV27; CDR3nt: TGTGCCAGCAGTACGCGACAGGGTCCCAATTCACCCCTCCACTTT; CDR3aa: CASSTRQGPNSPLHF
j_gene: TRBJ2-3; abundance: .; d_gene: .; v_gene: TRBV20-1; CDR3nt: TGCAGTGCTAGCCCCAGCAAAGTGCGGATCACAGCTACGCAGTATTTT; CDR3aa: CSASPSKVRITATQYF
j_gene: TRBJ1-1; abundance: .; d_gene: .; v_gene: TRBV7-3; CDR3nt: TGTGCCAGCAGCTTGGCACAGGGGAACACTGAAGCTTTCTTT; CDR3aa: CASSLAQGNTEAFF
j_gene: TRBJ2-7; abundance: .; d_gene: .; v_gene: TRBV12-3/TRBV12-4; CDR3nt: TGTGCCAGCAGTTTCCCTACAGGATCCTACGAGCAGTACTTC; CDR3aa: CASSFPTGSYEQYF
j_gene: TRBJ2-7; abundance: .; d_gene: .; v_gene: TRBV21-1; CDR3nt: TGTGCCAGCAGCAAAGGGGAGAACAGTTTCTCCTACGAGCAGTACTTC; CDR3aa: CASSKGENSFSYEQYF
j_gene: TRBJ2-7; abundance: few; d_gene: TRBD2; v_gene: TRBV20-1; CDR3nt: TGCAGTGCTAAAACTAGCGGACTAATCGAGCAGTACTTC; CDR3aa: CSAKTSGLIEQYF
j_gene: TRBJ2-1; abundance: once; d_gene: .; v_gene: TRBV18; CDR3nt: TGTGCCGGCTCATCACAGTACAATGAGCAGTTCTTC; CDR3aa: CAGSSQYNEQFF
j_gene: TRBJ2-3; abundance: few; d_gene: .; v_gene: TRBV11-3; CDR3nt: TGTGCCAGCAGCCCCCGGGACCAATTCACAGATACGCAGTATTTT; CDR3aa: CASSPRDQFTDTQYF
j_gene: TRBJ2-7; abundance: .; d_gene: .; v_gene: TRBV28; CDR3nt: TGTGCCAGCACTCCGGGACTCCCAGGCGAGCAGTACTTC; CDR3aa: CASTPGLPGEQYF
j_gene: TRBJ2-1; abundance: .; d_gene: TRBD2; v_gene: TRBV29-1; CDR3nt: TGCAGCGTTGGACTAGCGGGAGCAGCCAGCTCCTACAATGAGCAGTTCTTC; CDR3aa: CSVGLAGAASSYNEQFF
j_gene: TRBJ2-7; abundance: .; d_gene: TRBD1; v_gene: TRBV5-1; CDR3nt: TGCGCCAGCACCTACGGGACAGGGGGGAATGAGCAGTACTTC; CDR3aa: CASTYGTGGNEQYF
j_gene: TRBJ1-1; abundance: .; d_gene: .; v_gene: TRBV20-1; CDR3nt: TGCAGTGCTGGGGCCCATGGGGGCAGTAACACTGAAGCTTTCTTT; CDR3aa: CSAGAHGGSNTEAFF
j_gene: TRBJ2-1; abundance: .; d_gene: TRBD2; v_gene: TRBV3-1; CDR3nt: TGTGCCAGCAGCCAAAAAGCGGGAGGACTTACACGCTCCTACAATGAGCAGTTCTTC; CDR3aa: CASSQKAGGLTRSYNEQFF
j_gene: TRBJ1-5; abundance: .; d_gene: .; v_gene: TRBV5-1; CDR3nt: TGCGCCAGCAGCCTGGACGGTCTCAATCAGCCCCAGCATTTT; CDR3aa: CASSLDGLNQPQHF
j_gene: TRBJ2-1; abundance: .; d_gene: TRBD2; v_gene: TRBV15; CDR3nt: TGTGCCACCAACCCTAGCGGATTCCCCTCCTACAATGAGCAGTTCTTC; CDR3aa: CATNPSGFPSYNEQFF
j_gene: TRBJ2-5; abundance: few; d_gene: TRBD1; v_gene: TRBV5-6; CDR3nt: TGTGCCAGCAGCAAAGGGGGCGAGGAGACCCAGTACTTC; CDR3aa: CASSKGGEETQYF
j_gene: TRBJ2-7; abundance: .; d_gene: TRBD2; v_gene: TRBV18; CDR3nt: TGTGCCAGCTCACCCCGGGGGGAATTGCAGTACTTC; CDR3aa: CASSPRGELQYF
j_gene: TRBJ1-1; abundance: .; d_gene: .; v_gene: TRBV7-9; CDR3nt: TGTGCCAGCAGCTCCACCGACAGAATGAACACTGAAGCTTTCTTT; CDR3aa: CASSSTDRMNTEAFF
j_gene: TRBJ1-1; abundance: .; d_gene: TRBD1; v_gene: TRBV9; CDR3nt: TGTGCCAGCAGCGCCTCAGGGGGGGGATGGTACACTGAAGCTTTCTTT; CDR3aa: CASSASGGGWYTEAFF
j_gene: TRBJ2-4; abundance: .; d_gene: .; v_gene: TRBV20-1; CDR3nt: TGCAGTGCCCTGGGTGGGGGGTCAAAAAACATTCAGTACTTC; CDR3aa: CSALGGGSKNIQYF
j_gene: TRBJ2-7; abundance: .; d_gene: TRBD2; v_gene: TRBV7-8; CDR3nt: TGTGCCAGCAGCGTGGGACTAGATGCCGAGCAGTACTTC; CDR3aa: CASSVGLDAEQYF
j_gene: TRBJ2-1; abundance: many; d_gene: .; v_gene: TRBV7-2; CDR3nt: TGTGCCAGCAGCTTAGACGGGAGCTCCTACAATGAGCAGTTCTTC; CDR3aa: CASSLDGSSYNEQFF
j_gene: TRBJ2-7; abundance: .; d_gene: TRBD1; v_gene: TRBV4-3; CDR3nt: TGCGCCAGCAGCCACGGTCAACAGGGGGCCCACGAGCAGTACTTC; CDR3aa: CASSHGQQGAHEQYF
j_gene: TRBJ1-2; abundance: .; d_gene: TRBD1; v_gene: TRBV6-2/TRBV6-3; CDR3nt: TGTGCCAGCAACACGGGACAGGGTCGTGGCTACACCTTC; CDR3aa: CASNTGQGRGYTF
j_gene: TRBJ1-1; abundance: few; d_gene: .; v_gene: TRBV29-1; CDR3nt: TGCAGCGTTGTCCCCGACACTGAAGCTTTCTTT; CDR3aa: CSVVPDTEAFF
j_gene: TRBJ2-7; abundance: few; d_gene: .; v_gene: TRBV20-1; CDR3nt: TGCAGTGCTACCAGCGGGTTGGATGCGACGCACGAGCAGTACTTC; CDR3aa: CSATSGLDATHEQYF